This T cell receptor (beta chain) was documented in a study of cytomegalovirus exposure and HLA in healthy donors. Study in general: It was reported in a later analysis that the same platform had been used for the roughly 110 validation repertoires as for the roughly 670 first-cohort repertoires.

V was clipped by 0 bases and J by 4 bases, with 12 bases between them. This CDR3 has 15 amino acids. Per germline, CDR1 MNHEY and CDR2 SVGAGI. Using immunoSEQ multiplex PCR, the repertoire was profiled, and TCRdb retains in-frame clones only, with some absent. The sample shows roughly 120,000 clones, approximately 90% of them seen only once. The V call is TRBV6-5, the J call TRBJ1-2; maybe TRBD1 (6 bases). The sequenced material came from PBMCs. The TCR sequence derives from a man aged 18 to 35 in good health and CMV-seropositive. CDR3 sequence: CASSYSDRNIYGYTF. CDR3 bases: TGTGCCAGCAGTTACTCTGACAGGAACATCTATGGCTACACCTTC.